The subject of this entry is one T cell receptor (beta chain). Its recognized antigen is unknown. Per-base qualities were not stored, and no clone one base away is much larger. In total, 666 healthy bone marrow donors made up the cohort. At the time of sampling, all cohort members were nominally healthy, though unrecorded immune exposures were likely present. The donor tested CMV seropositive, placing the donor among the roughly 300 seropositive members of the cohort. Each donor provided a peripheral blood sample, and peripheral blood mononuclear cells were used for TCR beta sequencing. Genomic DNA was extracted from the blood cell samples with the Qiagen DNeasy Blood Extraction Kit. This entry belongs to a study of cytomegalovirus exposure and HLA in healthy donors (dated by TCRdb to the late 2010s). Broadly, across the study: An earlier analysis of some 600 of the donors reported roughly 300 Gb of sequence data and around 120 million unique TCR beta sequences obtained from 180 million or so T cells. About 280 gigabases of sequencing data and approximately 92 million unique TCR sequences made up an early release that covered under 750 HLA-typed donors. Of the 398 genotyped donors, 65% to 90% were placed in the genetic ancestry cluster associated with self-reported Caucasian donors. The aim of the study was to test whether cataloging public T cell receptors could identify signatures of past pathogen exposure. The study used immunosequencing to profile the T cell repertoires of under 700 subjects and linked those repertoires to cytomegalovirus serostatus. A separate validation cohort of about 110 different subjects was used in addition to the 666-subject first cohort. To predict cytomegalovirus infection status, the study combined high-throughput TCR immunosequencing, statistical association of individual TCRs with disease status, and machine learning. To study patterns of TCR occurrence, a later analysis re-analyzed previously published TCR beta repertoires from around 660 donors and added high-resolution HLA genotyping. The later analysis used no new phenotypic data to find candidate immune exposures, relying instead on TCR beta sequences and their occurrence across donors. An earlier analysis of 587 of the donors applied high-throughput TCR beta sequencing to assess whether each TCR beta V gene segment acted as functional or pseudogenic. Donor age, sex, ethnicity and CMV serostatus were compiled together with the repertoire data. A later genetic analysis used genome-wide SNP genotypes for about 65% of the roughly 670 donors, treating that subset as a discovery cohort. All discovery cohort repertoires had been generated using a single sequencing platform. HLA typing covered class I and class II loci at four-digit resolution. The number of donors typed differed by locus, with about 629-630 for A, B, C, DRB1 and DQB1, about 500 for DQA1, about 610 for DPA1, and some 440 for DPB1. Because of strong linkage in the cohort, roughly 5 DR-DQ haplotypes were treated as single units for association and clustering. On average, roughly 200,000 unique TCR beta nucleotide sequences were sequenced per donor among some 430 genotyped donors of the cohort, with roughly 18% of those sequences being non-productive.

Results and caveats for the whole study, not just this receptor: In a later genetic analysis, a missense DCLRE1C variant was associated with V-gene and J-gene trimming of TCR beta chains, and the association was replicated in an independent cohort. A total of about 180 TCR beta chains were listed by the study as associated with cytomegalovirus. Presence/absence analyses assumed roughly uniform sequencing depth across donors, an assumption that may not hold. Cytomegalovirus status was reported to be diagnosed by the classifier with high specificity and sensitivity in both the original and validation cohorts. According to a later analysis, TCR association rates differed among HLA loci, with DRB1 alleles showing the most associated TCRs and HLA-C alleles showing the fewest. In a later genetic analysis, fewer N-insertions in productive TCRs were reported among donors in an Asian-associated ancestry cluster than the roughly 700-donor mean. In a later analysis, several top co-occurrence clusters were reported to appear linked to parvovirus B19, influenza, CMV and Epstein-Barr virus. HLA typing was unavailable for some donors at each locus, so association tests used only the typed subset. Correlated functional status among segregating V segments might reflect linkage disequilibrium, but an unknown experimental factor could not be ruled out. Assigning TCR associations to individual alleles was difficult when HLA alleles, especially DR and DQ, strongly co-occurred. The 87-base-pair reads could not distinguish some IMGT-functional V segments, including TRBV6-2 and TRBV6-3, so those segments were excluded. The earlier analysis of approximately 540 of the donors excluded over 15 rarely observed V segments, including chromosome 9 orphons, because counts were too low. A later analysis found that HLA-associated TCR beta chains were more clonally expanded and had lower generation probabilities than equally common non-associated chains. A further reported finding was that TCR beta sequences accurately predicted the HLA-A and HLA-B alleles for most subjects in the first cohort. The authors suggested that the approach could potentially be extended to other disease states and immunological phenotypes. Three of the identified cytomegalovirus-associated TCR beta chains were confirmed in vitro to be specific for cytomegalovirus antigens. A later analysis found that most CMV-associated TCR beta chains appeared HLA-restricted, with HLA associations seemingly driven largely by CMV exposure. In an earlier analysis of some 640 of the donors, most TCR beta V segments were observed in productive rearrangements about 87% or about 30% of the time, broadly matching IMGT annotations. Most TCR sequences were observed very rarely across donors, whereas some public TCRs were present in many individuals. A group of highly shared sequence variants was considered likely to be a technical artifact of the sequencing pipeline. For the cohort, immune exposure information was limited to CMV serostatus. Only TCR beta chains were sequenced in this cohort, and the absence of alpha or paired-chain data limited detectable features. At a false discovery rate of 0.05, a later analysis linked 15,000 to 20,000 TCR beta sequences to specific HLA alleles.

The library was generated by the immunoSEQ multiplex PCR assay. For the multiplex PCR, a mixture combining 60 forward primers for TCR Vbeta segments and 13 reverse primers for TCR Jbeta segments was used. Amplification of the CDR3 region of rearranged TCR beta genes was performed with a multiplex PCR assay on genomic DNA. Amplified TCR beta libraries were sequenced as 87-base-pair reads on the Illumina HiSeq System. In the paper's pipeline: In a later analysis, some 80 million unique TCR beta chains were counted across the 690 or so repertoires, and roughly 10 million of these chains were shared by at least two donors. A nearest-neighbor algorithm error-corrected the raw reads and collapsed the reads into unique sequences, merging closely related sequences to remove PCR and sequencing errors. CDR3 sequences were aligned to IMGT reference sequences to assign V, D and J gene segments. For a sequence to be retained, a match of at least six nucleotides was required to both a V gene segment and a J gene segment. A rearrangement was called productive if the CDR3 had no stop codons and remained in frame with V and J, and every other rearrangement was called non-productive. CDR3 was defined according to IMGT convention as the region running from the second conserved V-encoded cysteine to the conserved J-encoded phenylalanine. Sequences without an unambiguous match to a single V gene segment were excluded from the earlier analysis of a few hundred of the donors. In an earlier analysis of 587 of the donors, V segments were called functional above 56.7% productive rearrangements and were called segregating when the between-donor standard deviation exceeded 5%. A statistical classification framework was developed to diagnose cytomegalovirus status using the catalog of TCR beta chain sequences. In a later analysis, V and J genes were assigned by comparing TCR nucleotide sequences against IMGT/GENE-DB human TR gene sequences. A later analysis assigned CDR3 sequences and most-parsimonious VDJ recombination scenarios with the TCRdist pipeline. In a later analysis, every TCR beta chain was defined by the combination of its CDR3 amino acid sequence and its V-gene family, and reads without a unique V-gene family were dropped. As a way to deal with suspected cross-contamination and a sequencing artifact, a later analysis dropped hundreds of nucleotide sequences that were highly shared and had low generation probability. In a later analysis, a clonal expansion index for each public chain was calculated from normalized within-repertoire ranks of inferred template counts. Generation probabilities in a later analysis came from a VDJ recombination model fitted to out-of-frame rearrangements, and those results were checked against IGoR. In a later analysis, TCR-TCR, TCR-HLA and TCR-CMV co-occurrence was scored with hypergeometric tests, and a repertoire-size bias correction was applied to TCR pairs. False discovery rates were estimated in a later analysis by permuting HLA or CMV assignments 20 times. In a later analysis, co-occurring TCRs were grouped with DBSCAN, and TCRdist sequence similarity was added when clustering was performed within HLA-allele-positive subsets. Repertoires with fewer than 30,000 or more than 120,000 public chains were left out of co-occurrence clustering, as were five repertoires with anomalous nucleotide sharing. Entries here come from immuneACCESS through TCRdb and include only in-frame sequences with V and J called. Some clones fail to appear in such tables; in the studies checked, an unresolved V gene covers under half of the shortfall, and the cause of the remainder is unknown. From that table come the V and J calls and clone size; the DNA was used to work out D and trimming. Here the sample has under 120,000 clones; approximately 80% occur a single time. Of the sample, 5.2% is held by the ten largest clones.

The germline ends are 15 bases apart after V is trimmed by 6 bases and J by 2 bases. From the cysteine through the phenylalanine, the CDR3 covers 15 amino acids. The kept DNA is CDR3 alone, 45 bases in frame from the first base. CDR1 and CDR2, looked up from the germline V gene, are MDHEN and SYDVKM. The chain is made from TRBV28 and TRBJ2-3, with TRBD1 tentatively as D gene (7 bases match). The clonotype was recovered from a female donor in good health and CMV-seropositive. Material: PBMCs. For the CDR3, the sequence is CASRKQGTYTDTQYF. In nucleotides, the sequence is TGTGCCAGCAGGAAACAGGGGACTTACACAGATACGCAGTATTTT.